These 15 T cell receptor beta chains originate from one sample sequenced in a study of response to subunit inactivated influenza vaccine. TCRdb reprocessed the RT-PCR reads with MiXCR, giving one entry per CDR3 protein. This sample yields approximately 310,000 distinct CDR3 sequences, of which 20% to 25% are seen a single time; 10% belongs to the top ten. The starting material was PBMCs from blood, obtained 21 months after vaccination. These receptor sequences come from a man aged 50 to 75 who received an inactivated influenza vaccine.

The V and J genes are TRBV27 and TRBJ1-1; maybe TRBD1 (6 bases). Trimming stripped 2 bases from V and 7 bases from J, with 8 bases between. From germline, CDR1 is MNHEY and CDR2 SMNVEV (reference sequence). This CDR3 contains 12 residues. Here the CDR3 DNA reads TGTGCCAGCAGTTTAATAGGGGGTGAAGCTTTCTTT. This translates into CASSLIGGEAFF.

Written as DNA, the CDR3 is TGTGCCAGCAGAGCGGGCAGCTCCTACAATGAGCAGTTCTTC. This encodes CASRAGSSYNEQFF. The chain links TRBV12-3 or TRBV12-4 to TRBJ2-1; weak D call: TRBD2 (6 bases). The CDR3 has 14 amino acids. Between the trimmed V and J ends, which lost 6 bases and 0 bases, there was a span of 9 bases.

The genes are TRBV5-4 and TRBJ2-3; unclear D gene. Germline V lookup: CDR1 SGHNT, CDR2 YYREEE (reference sequence). This CDR3 spans 13 amino acids. V shed 0 bases and J shed 7 bases, with 9 bases lying between them. Here the CDR3 DNA reads TGTGCCAGCAGCTTGGAAAGATTCAATACGCAGTATTTT. This gives the protein CASSLERFNTQYF.

This clonotype has a count of ten or more. This chain links TRBV3-1 with TRBJ1-1; 8 positions match TRBD1. The ends lost 1 base at V and 6 bases at J; junction bases unmatched: 1. CDR1 is LGHDT, CDR2 YNNKEL, per germline (reference sequence). This CDR3 is 13 amino acids long. CDR3 residues: CASSQVTGAEAFF. CDR3 DNA sequence: TGTGCCAGCAGCCAAGTGACAGGGGCTGAAGCTTTCTTT.

This clonotype was seen a handful of times. V and J are TRBV7-2 and TRBJ1-2; 7 nucleotides agree with TRBD1. V was pared by 5 bases and J by 2 bases, with 5 bases of the junction left unmatched. This CDR3 has 14 amino acids. Germline V CDR1 and CDR2: SGHTA, FQGNSA. The CDR3 loop is CASSQSTGNYGYTF. CDR3 in DNA: TGTGCCAGCAGCCAATCGACAGGGAACTATGGCTACACCTTC.

Only a few counts were recorded for this clonotype. This sequence joins TRBV2 and TRBJ2-4, with D perhaps given as TRBD1 or TRBD2 (5 bases each). Germline V gene lookup returns CDR1 SNHLY and CDR2 FYNNEI. V shed 0 bases and J shed 0 bases, with 27 bases lying between them. This CDR3 comprises 22 residues. The CDR3 loop is CASSEAFISPPRGEIAKNIQYF. The CDR3, as DNA: TGTGCCAGCAGTGAAGCGTTTATCTCTCCCCCGCGAGGGGAAATAGCCAAAAACATTCAGTACTTC. Full variable domain (rest looked up from reference TRBV2 and TRBJ2-4): EPEVTQTPSHQVTQMGQEVILRCVPISNHLYFYWYRQILGQKVEFLVSFYNNEISEKSEIFDDQFSVERPDGSNFTLKIRSTKLEDSAMYFCASSEAFISPPRGEIAKNIQYFGAGTRLSVL.

This sequence joins TRBV28 and TRBJ2-2; no definite D call. CDR3 length equals 11 residues. V was pared by 10 bases and J by 4 bases, with 7 bases between. The germline gives CDR1 MDHEN, CDR2 SYDVKM. DNA for the CDR3: TGTGCCACCTCCCTCACCGGGGAGCTGTTTTTT. It encodes CATSLTGELFF.

This clonotype has more than one count but fewer than ten. This chain uses TRBV6-1 with TRBJ1-1; D call uncertain. Germline assignment: CDR1 MNHNS and CDR2 SASEGT. V lost 2 bases to trimming and J lost 3 bases, with 7 bases between them. The CDR3 loop spans 13 amino acids. The DNA for the CDR3 is TGTGCCAGCAGTGAATGGAGTTACACTGAAGCTTTCTTT. This encodes CASSEWSYTEAFF.

This clonotype was detected a few times. The chain carries TRBV4-1 and TRBJ2-7, with 9 bases identical to TRBD1. Trimming at V came to 1 base and at J to 3 bases, leaving 7 bases not matched to a gene. CDR1 MGHRA and CDR2 YSYEKL come from the germline V gene. This CDR3 is 16 amino acids long. The CDR3 spells CASSQVLGTGYYEQYF. The CDR3 bases are TGCGCCAGCAGCCAAGTGCTGGGGACAGGGTACTACGAGCAGTACTTC.

The rearrangement uses TRBV18 and TRBJ1-5; D possibly corresponds to TRBD1 (5 bases). Per germline, CDR1 KGHSH and CDR2 LQKENI. This CDR3 is 16 amino acids long. The germline V and J ends were trimmed by 2 bases and 4 bases, with 15 bases remaining between them. The CDR3 nucleotides are TGTGCCAGCTCACCATCGGGGGGGGTGAGGAATCAGCCCCAGCATTTT. Its translation is CASSPSGGVRNQPQHF.

V is TRBV20-1 and J is TRBJ1-1; a possible D gene is TRBD1 (5 bases). Trimming stripped 2 bases from V and 4 bases from J, with 20 bases between. CDR1 is DFQATT and CDR2 is SNEGSKA in the germline V gene (reference sequence). The CDR3 totals 16 residues. The CDR3 loop is CSARLPSIQGGTEAFF. CDR3 nucleotide sequence: TGCAGTGCTAGACTCCCATCTATTCAGGGTGGCACTGAAGCTTTCTTT.

This clonotype is a singleton in its sample. A junction end diverges from the germline sequence, so it may reflect a read error. The V and J genes are TRBV14 and TRBJ1-1, with 11 bases fitting TRBD1. From germline, CDR1 is SGHDN and CDR2 FVKESK. The CDR3 covers 16 residues. CDR3 sequence reads: CANSLNAGTGGFRAFF. The CDR3 DNA reads as TGTGCCAACAGCCTCAACGCCGGGACAGGGGGTTTTCGAGCTTTCTTT.

Worth noting for this clonotype: A junction boundary mismatches the germline segment, possibly from a read error. The rearrangement uses TRBV20-1 and TRBJ2-7; D is perhaps TRBD1 (6 bases). The CDR3 runs 14 residues. The germline gives CDR1 DFQATT, CDR2 SNEGSKA (reference sequence). The CDR3 nucleotides are TGCAGCGCTATTAAAGACAGGAGCTCCTACGAGCAGTACTTC. Protein sequence: CSAIKDRSSYEQYF.

This chain uses TRBV12-3 or TRBV12-4 with TRBJ2-5; TRBD2 matches at 7 bases. The CDR3 loop spans 16 amino acids. Trimming cost V 6 bases and J 5 bases; bases outside gene matches: 15. The CDR3, as DNA: TGTGCCAGCAGCACCCGCCGGTTTAGCGGGCCGGAGACCCAGTACTTC. This gives the protein CASSTRRFSGPETQYF.

V is TRBV5-6 and J is TRBJ2-7; tentatively, D is TRBD1 or TRBD2 (5 bases each). CDR1 SGHDT and CDR2 YYEEEE come from the germline V gene. The CDR3 is 14 residues long. Trimming removed 4 bases from V and 6 bases from J, with 17 bases in between. In DNA, the CDR3 is TGTGCCAGCAGCCCTGGGTGGGGACCCTTCGAGCAGTACTTC. Its translation is CASSPGWGPFEQYF.